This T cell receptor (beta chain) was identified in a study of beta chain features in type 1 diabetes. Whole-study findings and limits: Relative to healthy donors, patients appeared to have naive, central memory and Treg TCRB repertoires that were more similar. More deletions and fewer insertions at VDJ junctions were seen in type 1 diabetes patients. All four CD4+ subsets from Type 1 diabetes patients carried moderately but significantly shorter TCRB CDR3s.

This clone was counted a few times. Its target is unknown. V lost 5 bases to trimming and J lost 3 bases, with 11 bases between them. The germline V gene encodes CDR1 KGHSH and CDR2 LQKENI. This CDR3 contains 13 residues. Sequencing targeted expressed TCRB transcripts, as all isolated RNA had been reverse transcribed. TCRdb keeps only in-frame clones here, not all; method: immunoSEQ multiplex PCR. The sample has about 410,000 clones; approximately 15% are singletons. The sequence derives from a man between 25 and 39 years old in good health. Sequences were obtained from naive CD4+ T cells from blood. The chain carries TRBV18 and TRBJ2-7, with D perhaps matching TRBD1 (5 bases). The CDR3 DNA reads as TGTGCCAGCTCAGGTCCTGACAGCTACGAGCAGTACTTC. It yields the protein CASSGPDSYEQYF.